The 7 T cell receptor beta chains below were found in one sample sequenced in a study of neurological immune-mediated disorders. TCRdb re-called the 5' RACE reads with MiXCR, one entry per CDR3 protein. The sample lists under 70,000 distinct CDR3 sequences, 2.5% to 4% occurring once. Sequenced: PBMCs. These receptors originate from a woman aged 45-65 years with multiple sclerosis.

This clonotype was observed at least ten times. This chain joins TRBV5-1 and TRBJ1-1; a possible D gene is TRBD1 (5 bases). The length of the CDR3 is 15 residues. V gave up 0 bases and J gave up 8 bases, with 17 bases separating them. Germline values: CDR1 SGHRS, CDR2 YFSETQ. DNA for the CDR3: TGCGCCAGCAGCTTGGGGTTGGGGGTAACGGGGGAAGCTTTCTTT. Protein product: CASSLGLGVTGEAFF.

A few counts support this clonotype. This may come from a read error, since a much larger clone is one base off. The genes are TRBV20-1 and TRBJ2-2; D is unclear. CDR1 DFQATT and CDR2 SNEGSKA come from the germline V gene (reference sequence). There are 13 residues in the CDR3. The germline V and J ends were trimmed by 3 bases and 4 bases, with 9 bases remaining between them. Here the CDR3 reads CSASYKTTGELFF. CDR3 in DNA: TGCAGTGCTAGTTACAAGACCACCGGGGAGCTGTTTTTT.

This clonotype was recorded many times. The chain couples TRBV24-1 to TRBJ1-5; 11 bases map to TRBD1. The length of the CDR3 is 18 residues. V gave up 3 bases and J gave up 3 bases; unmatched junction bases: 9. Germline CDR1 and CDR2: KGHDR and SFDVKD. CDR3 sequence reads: CATSDGGTGGIVNQPQHF. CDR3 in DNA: TGTGCCACCAGTGATGGAGGGACAGGGGGTATCGTCAATCAGCCCCAGCATTTT.

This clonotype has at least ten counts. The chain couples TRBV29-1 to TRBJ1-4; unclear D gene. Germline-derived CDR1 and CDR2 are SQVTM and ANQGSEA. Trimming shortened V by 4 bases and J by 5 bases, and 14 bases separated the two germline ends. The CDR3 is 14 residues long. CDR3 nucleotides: TGCAGCGTTGCCCCGGCCGCCACGAATGAAAAACTGTTTTTT. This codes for CSVAPAATNEKLFF.

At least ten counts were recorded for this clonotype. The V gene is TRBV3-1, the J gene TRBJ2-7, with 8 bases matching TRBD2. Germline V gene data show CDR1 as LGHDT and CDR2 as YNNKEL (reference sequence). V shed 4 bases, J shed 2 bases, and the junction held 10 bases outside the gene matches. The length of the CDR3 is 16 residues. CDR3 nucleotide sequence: TGTGCCAGCAGCCGCCAGGGAACTAGCGGACCCTACGAGCAGTACTTC. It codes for CASSRQGTSGPYEQYF.

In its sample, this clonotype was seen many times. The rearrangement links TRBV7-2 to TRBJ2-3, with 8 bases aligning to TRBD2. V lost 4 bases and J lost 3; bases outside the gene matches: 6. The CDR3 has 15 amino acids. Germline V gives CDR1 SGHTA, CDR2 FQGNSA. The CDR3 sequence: CASSSGTSLTDTQYF. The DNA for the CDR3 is TGTGCCAGCAGCTCCGGGACTAGTCTGACAGATACGCAGTATTTT.

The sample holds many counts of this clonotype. The CDR3 region is CASSLLGQGYVDTQYF. CDR3 coding DNA: TGCGCCAGCAGCTTGTTGGGACAGGGTTATGTGGATACGCAGTATTTT. The chain employs TRBV5-1 and TRBJ2-3; TRBD1 agrees at 9 bases. CDR1 and CDR2 from the germline V gene are SGHRS and YFSETQ. This CDR3 spans 16 amino acids. V dropped 1 base and J dropped 6; count of bases not matched to a gene: 9.